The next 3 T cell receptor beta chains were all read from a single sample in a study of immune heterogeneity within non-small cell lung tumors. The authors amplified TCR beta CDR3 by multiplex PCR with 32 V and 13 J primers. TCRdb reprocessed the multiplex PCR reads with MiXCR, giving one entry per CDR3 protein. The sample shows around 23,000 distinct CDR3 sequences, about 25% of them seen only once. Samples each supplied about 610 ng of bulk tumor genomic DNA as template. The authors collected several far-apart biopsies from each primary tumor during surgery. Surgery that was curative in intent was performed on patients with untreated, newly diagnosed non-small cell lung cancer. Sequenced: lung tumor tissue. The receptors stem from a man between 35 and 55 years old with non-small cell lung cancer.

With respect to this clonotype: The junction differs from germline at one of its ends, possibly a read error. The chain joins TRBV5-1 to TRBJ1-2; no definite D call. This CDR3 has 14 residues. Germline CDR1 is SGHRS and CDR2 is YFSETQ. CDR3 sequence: CARSLAFSGVGYTF. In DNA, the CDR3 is TGCGCCAGAAGCTTAGCCTTCTCGGGAGTTGGCTACACCTTC.

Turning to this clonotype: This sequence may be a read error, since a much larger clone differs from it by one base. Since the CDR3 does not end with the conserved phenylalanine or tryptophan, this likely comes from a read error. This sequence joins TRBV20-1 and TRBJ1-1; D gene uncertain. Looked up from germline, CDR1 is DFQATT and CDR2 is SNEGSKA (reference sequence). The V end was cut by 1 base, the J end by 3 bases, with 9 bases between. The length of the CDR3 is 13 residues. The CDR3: CSARGTRYTEAFI. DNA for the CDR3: TGCAGTGCTAGAGGAACAAGGTACACTGAAGCTTTCATT.

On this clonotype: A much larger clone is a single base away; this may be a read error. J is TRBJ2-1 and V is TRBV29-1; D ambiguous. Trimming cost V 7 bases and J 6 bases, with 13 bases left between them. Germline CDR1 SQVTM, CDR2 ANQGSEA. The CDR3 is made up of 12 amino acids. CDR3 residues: CSAGQLLNEQFF. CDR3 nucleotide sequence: TGCAGCGCCGGGCAGCTACTCAATGAGCAGTTCTTC.